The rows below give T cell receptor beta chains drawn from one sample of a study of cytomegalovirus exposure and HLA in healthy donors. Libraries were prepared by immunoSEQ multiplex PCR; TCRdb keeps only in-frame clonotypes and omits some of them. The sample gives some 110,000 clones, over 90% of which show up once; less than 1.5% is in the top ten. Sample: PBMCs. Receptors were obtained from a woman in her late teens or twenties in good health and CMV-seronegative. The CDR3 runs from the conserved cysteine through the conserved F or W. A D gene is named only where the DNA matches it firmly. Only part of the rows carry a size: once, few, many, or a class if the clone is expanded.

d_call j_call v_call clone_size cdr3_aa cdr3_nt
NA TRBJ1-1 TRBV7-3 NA CASSPKQGKNTEAFF TGTGCCAGCAGCCCCAAACAGGGAAAGAACACTGAAGCTTTCTTT
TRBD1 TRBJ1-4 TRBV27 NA CASSPPPDRGFREKLFF TGTGCCAGCAGTCCCCCCCCTGACAGGGGATTTCGCGAAAAACTGTTTTTT
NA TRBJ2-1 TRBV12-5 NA CASGGKAEDLLRDEQFF TGTGCTAGTGGGGGTAAAGCGGAAGACCTCTTGAGGGATGAGCAGTTCTTC
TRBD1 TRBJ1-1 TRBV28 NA CASSLSLYRGNTEAFF TGTGCCAGCAGTTTATCGCTATACAGGGGGAACACTGAAGCTTTCTTT
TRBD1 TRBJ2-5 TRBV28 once CASSLGTDGDRETQYF TGTGCCAGCAGTTTAGGGACAGATGGGGATCGAGAGACCCAGTACTTC
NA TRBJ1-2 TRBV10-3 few CAITDSHGYTF TGTGCCATCACGGACTCCCATGGCTACACCTTC
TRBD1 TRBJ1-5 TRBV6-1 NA CASFFGQGNQPQHF TGTGCCAGCTTTTTCGGACAGGGGAATCAGCCCCAGCATTTT
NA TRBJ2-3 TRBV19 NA CASSIEIVRDTQYF TGTGCCAGTAGTATAGAAATAGTTAGAGATACGCAGTATTTT
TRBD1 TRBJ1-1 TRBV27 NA CASSPHYRGETEAFF TGTGCCAGCAGTCCTCATTACAGGGGGGAGACTGAAGCTTTCTTT
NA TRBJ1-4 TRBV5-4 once CASSSAGKLFF TGTGCCAGCAGCTCTGCGGGAAAACTGTTTTTT
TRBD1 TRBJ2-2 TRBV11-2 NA CASDRGRTGELFF TGTGCCAGCGACAGGGGGCGTACCGGGGAGCTGTTTTTT
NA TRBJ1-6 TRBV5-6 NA CASSLSLRTRNNSPLHF TGTGCCAGCAGTTTATCCCTTAGGACTCGCAACAATTCACCCCTCCACTTT
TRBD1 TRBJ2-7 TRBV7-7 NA CASSLFGTGYGLLAYEQYF TGTGCTAGCAGCTTATTCGGGACAGGGTATGGACTCTTGGCCTACGAGCAGTACTTC
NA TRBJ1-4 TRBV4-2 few CASSQDGPDEKLFF TGTGCCAGCAGCCAAGATGGGCCAGATGAAAAACTGTTTTTT
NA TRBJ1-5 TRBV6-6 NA CASDRRGNQPQHF TGTGCCAGCGATCGGAGAGGCAATCAGCCCCAGCATTTT
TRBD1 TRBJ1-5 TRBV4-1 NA CASSQVGTGADQPQHF TGCGCCAGCAGCCAAGTGGGGACAGGGGCGGATCAGCCCCAGCATTTT
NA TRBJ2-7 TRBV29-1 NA CSVEIGRGTEQYF TGCAGCGTGGAGATAGGGAGGGGGACGGAGCAGTACTTC
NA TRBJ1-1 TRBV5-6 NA CASRVGGTDTEAFF TGTGCCAGCAGGGTGGGAGGGACGGACACTGAAGCTTTCTTT
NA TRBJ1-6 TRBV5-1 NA CASSLEAGSYNSPLHF TGCGCCAGCAGCTTGGAAGCGGGCTCCTATAATTCACCCCTCCACTTT
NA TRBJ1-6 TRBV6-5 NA CASSYGVPNYNSPLHF TGTGCCAGCAGTTACGGAGTTCCCAACTATAATTCACCCCTCCACTTT
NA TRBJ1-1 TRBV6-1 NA CASSPWRGPEAFF TGTGCCAGCAGTCCCTGGAGGGGTCCTGAAGCTTTCTTT
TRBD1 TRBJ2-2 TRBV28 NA CASNPQGGGELFF TGTGCCAGCAACCCACAGGGGGGCGGGGAGCTGTTTTTT
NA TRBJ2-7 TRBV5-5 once CASSPSPGTFVYEQYF TGTGCCAGCAGCCCCAGCCCCGGGACTTTTGTCTACGAGCAGTACTTC
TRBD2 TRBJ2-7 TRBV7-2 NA CASSITSGSYEQYF TGTGCCAGCAGCATTACTAGCGGGAGTTACGAGCAGTACTTC
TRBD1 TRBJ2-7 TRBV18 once CASSRDRGTSYEQYF TGTGCCAGCTCACGTGACAGGGGGACTTCCTACGAGCAGTACTTC
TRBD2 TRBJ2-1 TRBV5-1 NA CASSFLAGGDYNEQFF TGCGCCAGCAGCTTCTTAGCGGGGGGGGATTACAATGAGCAGTTCTTC
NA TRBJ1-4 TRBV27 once CASSLRGGGYEKLFF TGTGCCAGCAGTTTAAGGGGAGGAGGTTATGAAAAACTGTTTTTT